A single sample gave rise to the 29 T cell receptor beta chains below, sequenced in a study of cytomegalovirus exposure and HLA in healthy donors. The PCR made use of 60 Vbeta and 13 Jbeta primers. Clones were sequenced by immunoSEQ multiplex PCR, and TCRdb holds only the in-frame ones, with some missing. The repertoire has 80,000 to 100,000 clones, under 75% of them found once; the top ten carry around 2.3%. The sample taken for sequencing was PBMCs. These receptor sequences come from a man aged 50 to 60 in good health and CMV-seronegative.

Written as DNA, the CDR3 is TGTGCCAGCAGTTACTCGGACAGGGGATCCTACGAGCAGTACTTC. It is translated as CASSYSDRGSYEQYF. V and J are TRBV6-5 and TRBJ2-7; 9 positions match TRBD1. Germline CDR1 and CDR2: MNHEY and SVGAGI. The CDR3 spans 15 residues. The junction had 1 base not matched to a gene; V was cut back by 0 bases and J by 1 base.

The J gene is TRBJ1-1, the V gene TRBV9; 10 positions match TRBD1. The CDR3 covers 15 residues. The J segment lost 7 bases and the V segment lost 3 bases, leaving 9 bases of the junction unmatched. Germline values: CDR1 SGDLS, CDR2 YYNGEE. DNA for the CDR3: TGTGCCAGCAGCGCATTTTTCGGGACAGGGGATGAAGCTTTCTTT. This encodes CASSAFFGTGDEAFF.

This chain links TRBV10-1 with TRBJ2-1; D not resolved. The CDR3 spans 14 residues. V lost 0 bases to trimming and J lost 9 bases, with 12 bases between them. The V gene's germline CDR1 is WNHNN and CDR2 SYGVQD (reference sequence). CDR3 in amino acids: CASSESPVSGEQFF. The CDR3 nucleotides are TGCGCCAGCAGTGAGTCGCCAGTCTCGGGTGAGCAGTTCTTC.

CDR3 protein: CASSAAGPSYNEQFF. In DNA form, the CDR3 reads TGTGCCAGCAGCGCAGCGGGACCCTCCTACAATGAGCAGTTCTTC. This rearrangement joins TRBV7-9 to TRBJ2-1; TRBD2 aligns across 7 bases. Germline V lookup: CDR1 SEHNR, CDR2 FQNEAQ (reference sequence). V gave up 5 bases and J gave up 0 bases; unmatched junction bases: 4. This CDR3 has 15 residues.

This chain links TRBV5-5 with TRBJ1-2; a possible D gene is TRBD1 (5 bases). The CDR3 runs 13 residues. CDR1 SGHKS and CDR2 YYEKEE come from the germline V gene (reference sequence). V gave up 0 bases and J gave up 4 bases, with 7 bases separating them. CDR3 protein: CASSLGQSYGYTF. CDR3 sequence (DNA): TGTGCCAGCAGCTTGGGACAGAGCTATGGCTACACCTTC.

This clone was seen only once. The chain is built from TRBV6-4 and TRBJ1-2; 7 positions match TRBD1. J gave up 8 bases and V 3 bases, and 9 bases lay outside the gene matches. CDR1 and CDR2 (germline): MRHNA, SNTAGT. The CDR3 loop spans 14 amino acids. The CDR3 region is CASSETYTGVGYTF. CDR3 coding DNA: TGTGCCAGCAGTGAGACATACACAGGGGTCGGCTACACCTTC.

The rearrangement joins TRBV9 to TRBJ2-7; perhaps TRBD1 as D (5 bases). Germline CDR1 SGDLS, CDR2 YYNGEE. Trimming took off 2 bases at V and 12 bases at J, with 15 bases between the two ends. This CDR3 has 12 residues. The CDR3 nucleotides are TGTGCCAGCAGCGTCGCCGGTGGACAATTGTACTTC. This gives the protein CASSVAGGQLYF.

The CDR3: CASSYLGTTFF. The CDR3 region has the DNA TGTGCCAGCAGTTACTTGGGGACAACTTTCTTT. The chain employs TRBV6-5 and TRBJ1-1; a weak D match, TRBD1 (6 bases). The CDR3 covers 11 residues. With 1 base removed from V and 12 bases from J, the gap between germline ends came to 9 bases. Looked up from germline, CDR1 is MNHEY and CDR2 is SVGAGI.

This clone appeared once. The chain employs TRBV12-5 and TRBJ2-5; weak D call: TRBD1 (6 bases). The J call may be in error: the DNA end matches TRBJ2-7 better. This CDR3 region has 12 residues. Germline loops: CDR1 LGHNT, CDR2 FRNRAP. CDR3 amino acids: CASGSDSYEQYF. The CDR3 coding sequence is TGTGCTAGTGGATCGGACAGCTACGAGCAGTACTTC.

The chain couples TRBV6-5 to TRBJ2-3; D not resolved. The ends were cut back, 5 bases at V and 2 bases at J, with 8 bases in the middle. The germline V gene encodes CDR1 MNHEY and CDR2 SVGAGI. The CDR3 is 13 amino acids. CDR3 bases: TGTGCCAGCAGTAAGACAACCACAGATACGCAGTATTTT. Translated: CASSKTTTDTQYF.

The V call is TRBV4-1, the J call TRBJ2-5, with 12 nucleotides matching TRBD2. Germline assignment: CDR1 MGHRA and CDR2 YSYEKL. V shed 4 bases, J shed 5 bases, and the junction held 5 bases outside the gene matches. This CDR3 region has 15 residues. As DNA, the CDR3 is TGCGCCAGCAGCCGGTGGACTAGCGGGGTGGAGACCCAGTACTTC. This codes for CASSRWTSGVETQYF.

The CDR3 DNA follows: TGTGCCAGCAGCGGTAGCGCGTCATCCTACAATGAGCAGTTCTTC. This gives the protein CASSGSASSYNEQFF. The chain combines TRBV9 with TRBJ2-1; D is perhaps TRBD2 (5 bases). V was cut by 3 bases and J by 1 base, with 11 bases left in between. The germline gives CDR1 SGDLS, CDR2 YYNGEE. This CDR3 comprises 15 residues.

This chain connects TRBV28 to TRBJ1-1, with 7 bases matching TRBD1. The germline gives CDR1 MDHEN, CDR2 SYDVKM. With 7 bases clipped from V and 6 bases from J, the junction kept 11 bases outside the gene matches. This CDR3 comprises 14 residues. The CDR3 DNA sequence: TGTGCCAGCAAGAAGGGACAGTTGTTGCCTGAAGCTTTCTTT. This codes for CASKKGQLLPEAFF.

The chain joins TRBV7-2 to TRBJ1-5; D not resolved. Germline V CDR1 and CDR2: SGHTA, FQGNSA. The CDR3 spans 15 residues. The V end lost 6 bases, the J end lost 0 bases, and 12 bases lay between the germline ends. CDR3 sequence: CASRSSSFSNQPQHF. The CDR3 DNA is TGTGCCAGCAGATCGAGTAGCTTTAGCAATCAGCCCCAGCATTTT.

This clone appeared a few times. The J gene is TRBJ2-5, the V gene TRBV9; D unclear. Trimming stripped 3 bases from V and 4 bases from J, with 10 bases between. The CDR3 has 13 amino acids. Germline values: CDR1 SGDLS, CDR2 YYNGEE. The CDR3 sequence is CASSGSVRETQYF. Here the CDR3 DNA reads TGTGCCAGCAGCGGGAGCGTTAGAGAGACCCAGTACTTC.

The chain has TRBV9 and TRBJ2-5; weak D call: TRBD2 (6 bases). The DNA end is a closer match to TRBJ2-7, so the J assignment may be wrong. The CDR3 is 15 amino acids. Germline CDR1 and CDR2: SGDLS and YYNGEE. The DNA of the CDR3 is TGTGCCAGCAGCGTAGAGGCCAGGGCGGGATACGAGCAGTACTTC. Encoded protein: CASSVEARAGYEQYF.

This clone was picked up one time. This sequence joins TRBV4-3 and TRBJ2-3; 8 nucleotides line up with TRBD2. Per germline, CDR1 LGHNA and CDR2 YSLEER. The CDR3 runs 17 residues. V shed 0 bases, J shed 6 bases, and the junction held 11 bases outside the gene matches. The CDR3 DNA follows: TGCGCCAGCAGCCAAGACCCCGGGGGACTAGGGGGGGATACGCAGTATTTT. Protein sequence: CASSQDPGGLGGDTQYF.

The chain carries TRBV4-2 and TRBJ2-7, with TRBD1 matching over 9 bases. V lost 0 bases and J lost 1; bases outside the gene matches: 7. Germline CDR1 is LGHNA and CDR2 is YNFKEQ. The CDR3 contains 17 residues. DNA for the CDR3: TGTGCCAGCAGCCAAGATTCACCGGACAGGGGATCCTACGAGCAGTACTTC. The encoded protein is CASSQDSPDRGSYEQYF.

The chain has TRBV10-3 and TRBJ2-7; no definite D call. Germline V lookup: CDR1 ENHRY, CDR2 SYGVKD. The CDR3 totals 14 residues. The V end lost 2 bases, the J end lost 2 bases, and 10 bases lay between the germline ends. CDR3 nucleotides: TGTGCCATCAGTGAGCAAGAGAGAGCCTACGAGCAGTACTTC. Residues: CAISEQERAYEQYF.

V and J are TRBV5-1 and TRBJ2-5; D is undetermined. The CDR3 loop spans 13 amino acids. The germline V gene encodes CDR1 SGHRS and CDR2 YFSETQ. V was trimmed by 5 bases and J by 2 bases, leaving 10 bases between them. The CDR3 coding sequence is TGCGCCAGCAGGTACACCAGTCAAGAGACCCAGTACTTC. This codes for CASRYTSQETQYF.

The chain is built from TRBV5-6 and TRBJ1-3, with 8 positions matching TRBD1. The CDR3 totals 13 residues. J gave up 7 bases and V 3 bases, and 3 bases lay outside the gene matches. CDR1 is SGHDT and CDR2 is YYEEEE in the germline V gene. The DNA of the CDR3 is TGTGCCAGCAGCTCAACAGGGGGGAACACCATATATTTT. Protein sequence: CASSSTGGNTIYF.

This rearrangement joins TRBV5-1 to TRBJ2-1, with D maybe TRBD2 (5 bases). Germline loops: CDR1 SGHRS, CDR2 YFSETQ. CDR3 size: 15 residues. Deletions cut 0 bases from V and 2 bases from J, with 9 bases between. Written as DNA, the CDR3 is TGCGCCAGCAGCTTGGATGCGGGCGCCTACAATGAGCAGTTCTTC. It yields the protein CASSLDAGAYNEQFF.

The CDR3 nucleotides read TGTGCCAGCAGCTTAGGTATCGGGACAGTGAACACTGAAGCTTTCTTT. Translation: CASSLGIGTVNTEAFF. This chain joins TRBV7-9 and TRBJ1-1; 7 nucleotides agree with TRBD1. Germline CDR1 is SEHNR and CDR2 is FQNEAQ (reference sequence). The V and J ends lost 1 base and 0 bases, in that order; junction bases with no gene match: 5. CDR3 size: 16 residues.

The J gene is TRBJ2-7, the V gene TRBV7-9; 8 bases fit TRBD1. The CDR3 extends over 14 amino acids. Germline CDR1 and CDR2: SEHNR and FQNEAQ (reference sequence). V gave up 5 bases and J gave up 5 bases; unmatched junction bases: 8. The CDR3 protein is CASSLGTGLNEQYF. CDR3 coding DNA: TGTGCCAGCAGCCTCGGGACAGGCCTCAACGAGCAGTACTTC.

This chain connects TRBV4-2 to TRBJ1-1, with D possibly matching TRBD1 (5 bases). Trimming shortened V by 2 bases and J by 6 bases, and 22 bases separated the two germline ends. This CDR3 is built from 17 residues. Germline loops: CDR1 LGHNA, CDR2 YNFKEQ. The CDR3 reads CASSQQPGRGNGAEAFF. CDR3 in DNA: TGTGCCAGCAGCCAACAACCGGGGAGGGGAAATGGCGCTGAAGCTTTCTTT.

This clone was detected only a few times. The chain recombines TRBV5-1 with TRBJ1-4; D is unresolved. CDR3 length equals 12 residues. Germline lookup yields CDR1 SGHRS and CDR2 YFSETQ. Trimming left V 5 bases short and J 6 bases short, with 8 bases between. CDR3 nucleotides: TGCGCCAGCAGGGGAGGAGATGAAAAACTGTTTTTT. Protein: CASRGGDEKLFF.

This sequence joins TRBV7-6 and TRBJ1-1; TRBD1 matches at 8 bases. CDR1 is SGHVS and CDR2 is FNYEAQ in the germline V gene. There are 15 residues in the CDR3. After removal of 3 bases from V and 6 bases from J, the junction contained 9 bases not matched to a gene. CDR3 sequence: CASSFSDQGASEAFF. DNA of the CDR3: TGTGCCAGCAGCTTTTCGGACCAGGGGGCCTCTGAAGCTTTCTTT.

This clone was seen a handful of times. The genes are TRBV5-1 and TRBJ1-4, with D tentatively TRBD1 (6 bases). Germline assignment: CDR1 SGHRS and CDR2 YFSETQ. Trimming shortened V by 0 bases and J by 5 bases, and 14 bases separated the two germline ends. This CDR3 contains 16 residues. Here the CDR3 reads CASSLGPRGKNEKLFF. In nucleotides, the CDR3 is TGCGCCAGCAGCTTGGGTCCCAGGGGTAAGAATGAAAAACTGTTTTTT.

This rearrangement joins TRBV4-1 to TRBJ2-1, with TRBD2 identical over 8 bases. Germline values: CDR1 MGHRA, CDR2 YSYEKL. This CDR3 has 17 amino acids. Trimming at V came to 1 base and at J to 8 bases, leaving 13 bases not matched to a gene. The CDR3 loop is CASSQVVGLVGRDEQFF. CDR3 nucleotides: TGCGCCAGCAGCCAAGTGGTGGGACTAGTGGGAAGGGATGAGCAGTTCTTC.